Listed below are T cell receptor beta chains from one sample, sequenced in a study of Graves' ophthalmopathy and Graves' hyperthyroidism. MiXCR was run by TCRdb on the multiplex PCR reads, yielding one entry per CDR3 protein. The table records around 1.1 million distinct CDR3 sequences, less than 45% of them present only once. Sequencing was performed on peripheral blood or thyroid tissue (not recorded which). These TCRs come from an adult man with Graves' hyperthyroidism. CDR3s include the opening cysteine and the closing phenylalanine or tryptophan. A D gene is named only where the DNA matches it firmly. Clone size is given for some rows only: seen once, a few or many times, or a class if the clone is expanded.

-,-,TRBJ1-3,TRBV7-2,CASRFTDSGNTIYF,TGTGCCAGCAGGTTCACAGATTCTGGAAACACCATATATTTT
many,TRBD1,TRBJ2-7,TRBV2,CAGNRGQGSEQYF,TGTGCCGGCAATAGGGGACAGGGTTCAGAGCAGTACTTC
-,-,TRBJ2-6,TRBV10-3,CAIRKTGANVLTF,TGTGCCATCAGGAAGACAGGGGCCAACGTCCTGACTTTC
-,-,TRBJ2-1,TRBV7-2,CASSLGGRMTRNEQFF,TGTGCCAGCAGCTTGGGGGGGCGCATGACGCGCAATGAGCAGTTCTTC
-,-,TRBJ1-4,TRBV29-1,CSGGDGRGLFF,TGCAGCGGGGGGGATGGGCGGGGACTGTTTTTT
-,TRBD1,TRBJ2-7,TRBV29-1,CSARSRGQGGSYEQYF,TGCAGCGCTCGAAGCCGGGGACAGGGGGGCTCCTACGAGCAGTACTTC
few,TRBD1,TRBJ2-7,TRBV5-6,CASSPWTGGYYEQYF,TGTGCCAGCAGCCCATGGACAGGGGGGTACTACGAGCAGTACTTC
-,TRBD2,TRBJ2-7,TRBV5-1,CASSKSVSGSGYEQYF,TGCGCCAGCAGCAAATCGGTTAGCGGGAGCGGCTACGAGCAGTACTTC
few,-,TRBJ2-7,TRBV6-2/TRBV6-3,CASSYAQGRYEQYF,TGTGCCAGCAGTTACGCACAGGGTCGTTACGAGCAGTACTTC
few,TRBD1,TRBJ2-7,TRBV28,CASSMDRAKSEQYF,TGTGCCAGCAGTATGGACAGGGCCAAGAGTGAGCAGTACTTC
few,-,TRBJ1-2,TRBV10-3,CAIKPRAGVGGYTF,TGTGCCATCAAACCCCGGGCAGGGGTAGGAGGCTACACCTTC
-,-,TRBJ1-1,TRBV10-2,CASSDQGGAFF,TGCGCCAGCAGTGACCAGGGAGGAGCTTTCTTT
many,-,TRBJ2-5,TRBV9,CASSVGGLEETQYF,TGTGCCAGCAGCGTAGGAGGCCTCGAAGAGACCCAGTACTTC
many,TRBD2,TRBJ2-7,TRBV2,CASSVVAGVYEQYF,TGTGCCAGCAGTGTAGTAGCGGGAGTCTACGAGCAGTACTTC
many,-,TRBJ2-7,TRBV7-6,CASSNGNEQYF,TGTGCCAGCAGCAACGGGAACGAGCAGTACTTC
few,-,TRBJ1-6,TRBV4-2,CASSQPPSSPLHF,TGTGCCAGCAGCCAACCACCAAGTTCACCCCTCCACTTT
few,-,TRBJ2-7,TRBV29-1,CSVGGGETYEQYF,TGCAGCGTTGGGGGCGGGGAAACCTACGAGCAGTACTTC
-,TRBD1,TRBJ2-5,TRBV7-8,CASSQGQGRHETQYF,TGTGCCAGCAGCCAGGGACAGGGGCGCCATGAGACCCAGTACTTC
few,TRBD2,TRBJ2-7,TRBV19,CASSVDWTRQYEQYF,TGTGCCAGTAGTGTAGACTGGACTAGACAATACGAGCAGTACTTC
many,-,TRBJ1-1,TRBV29-1,CSATRGLNTEAFF,TGCAGCGCCACCCGGGGCTTGAACACTGAAGCTTTCTTT
few,-,TRBJ2-7,TRBV5-1,CASSFEILAGQSYEQYF,TGCGCCAGCAGCTTCGAAATACTAGCCGGGCAATCCTACGAGCAGTACTTC
-,TRBD2,TRBJ2-2,TRBV12-3/TRBV12-4,CASSETGLAGGNTGELFF,TGTGCCAGCAGCGAGACGGGCCTAGCGGGAGGAAACACCGGGGAGCTGTTTTTT